This T cell receptor beta chain was sequenced during a study of T cell clones after liver transplantation (dated 2019 in TCRdb). Background on the whole study: The samples were obtained from ITN030ST, a randomized trial that attempted immunosuppression withdrawal within 2 years after liver transplantation. Subjects received no induction therapy and standard immunosuppression until randomization at 12-24 months post-transplant. Blood samples were taken pre-transplant, pre-randomization before withdrawal, and post-randomization after full withdrawal or failed withdrawal. Tolerance meant complete immunosuppression withdrawal for at least one year without liver enzymes rising beyond twice the upper limit of normal. Third party-reactive TCRbeta sequences from pre-transplant MLRs were also identified as an antigen-independent comparator for donor-reactive sequences. The study cohort included 8 liver transplant recipients, of whom 3 were classified as tolerant and 5 as non-tolerant. Of the eight recipients, a few were HCV-positive, while the remaining recipients had been transplanted for non-autoimmune, non-viral indications. Donor-reactive T cell clones were identified using TCRbeta sequencing after a pre-transplant mixed lymphocyte reaction and were then followed in post-transplant blood. Paper-wide results and their limitations: The conclusions were preliminary, being limited by small, heterogeneous patient numbers and by non-standardized post-transplant time points. In 5 of 8 subjects, circulating donor-reactive CD4 TCRbeta sequences decreased significantly after transplant, regardless of tolerance or HCV status. Donor-reactive sequences decreased more than third party-reactive sequences, which suggests partial antigen-specific deletion that was not related to withdrawal success. In two subjects, low numbers of available donor cells limited the measurable donor-reactive repertoire. Since no allograft tissue specimens were available, donor-reactive T cells may have migrated into the graft instead of being deleted. When repertoire turnover was taken into account, detection of donor-reactive sequences was significantly reduced in 7 of 8 subjects for CD4 and in 8 of 8 subjects for CD8.

Thawed unstimulated PBMCs were stained for CD3, CD4 and CD8 and FACS-sorted into CD3+CD4+ and CD3+CD8+ populations. Each of the 8 studied subjects was randomized to immunosuppression withdrawal. The Qiagen DNeasy Blood and Tissue Kit was used for genomic DNA isolation. On this clone: The clone's antigen remains unknown. Base qualities are not recorded, but no much larger clone differs from it by a single base.

High-throughput TCRbeta CDR3 sequencing of frozen genomic DNA was performed by immunoSEQ, with PCR amplification, mapping, bias correction and internal controls included. The authors' pipeline ran thus. Only productive rearrangements were retained, with each unique TCRbeta sequence defined by its CDR3 nucleotide sequence together with its V and J gene. A sequence counted as donor-reactive only if the sequence showed at least 5-fold expansion in CFSE-low cells compared with unstimulated pre-transplant cells and had a frequency of at least 0.01%. Per-subject minimum frequency thresholds, based on the lowest-template unstimulated sample, ensured at least 90% detection power. Jensen-Shannon divergence between the top 1000 TCRbeta sequences post-transplant and pre-transplant was used to measure repertoire turnover. Two-sided Fisher's exact tests were used to test for changes in how often donor-reactive sequences were detected. TCRdb holds this immuneACCESS table with in-frame rearrangements only. Some clones are missing; in checked studies, unresolved V genes explain under half, and the rest has no known cause. V and J calls and clone size are as listed in that table; D and trimming were resolved from the DNA. The sample table contains tens of thousands of clones; only one count was recorded for approximately 87% of them. The ten top clones hold approximately 15% of the sample.

The CDR3 covers 13 residues, taking in both the cysteine and the phenylalanine. Of the read, only the CDR3 DNA is kept; its 39 bases are in frame from base 1. The germline V and J ends show losses of 4 bases and 5 bases respectively, and no gene match explains 1 base of the junction. In the germline V gene, CDR1 corresponds to SGHVS and CDR2 to FQNEAQ. This clonotype originated in a human patient who received a liver transplant. Some T cells may have been brought in with the graft after a transplant. The sample in question was CD8+ T cells from blood, obtained 12 months after liver transplant. This chain is built from TRBV7-8 and TRBJ2-5; TRBD1 aligns with 10 central bases. The CDR3 protein is CASSSDRGETQYF. The DNA reads TGTGCCAGCAGCTCGGACAGGGGGGAGACCCAGTACTTC.